The clone carrying this T cell receptor (beta chain) has a count of ten or more. Its antigen is not known. TCRdb itself ran the reads through MiXCR, one entry per CDR3 protein. The sample includes 200,000 to 300,000 distinct CDR3 sequences, 8% to 9.5% of them seen just once. This entry belongs to a study of T cell repertoires in cytomegalovirus infection. On the study more broadly: Public signatures in TCR beta pointed to CMV infection and matching HLA type. Overall study findings and caveats: Ex vivo, HLA-C-restricted CMV-specific TCR beta clonotypes prevailed over the rest of the response.

This CDR3 region has 15 residues. With 1 base removed from V and 5 bases from J, the gap between germline ends came to 12 bases. From germline, CDR1 is SGHTA and CDR2 FQGNSA. The TCR sequence derives from a human donor in good health (CMV status not recorded). Some clones in this sample may be carry-over from other donors' samples. This chain links TRBV7-2 with TRBJ2-1; a possible D gene is TRBD2 (5 bases). Sequenced: PBMCs. The CDR3 sequence is CASSLEVGAHNEQFF. CDR3 nucleotides: TGTGCCAGCAGCTTAGAGGTGGGAGCTCACAATGAGCAGTTCTTC.